This section outlines one TCR beta chain sequence together with its context. This sample was included in a study of blood T cell repertoires in COVID-19. Background on the study: The United States, Italy and Spain supplied acute and convalescent COVID-19 samples. From T cells, B-cell-depleted T cells, or PBMCs came the material, which was cDNA or gDNA.

The J segment lost 1 base and the V segment lost 1 base, leaving 6 bases of the junction unmatched. CDR1 and CDR2 from the germline V gene are SGHTA and FQGNSA. This CDR3 has 16 residues. In the source study's methods: Scientists estimated how many nucleated cells there were by amplifying reference gene primers. The data were produced by immunoSEQ multiplex PCR, yet TCRdb's version contains in-frame clones alone and is incomplete. V, J and clone size are those of that table, while D and trimming were read from the DNA. Among fewer than 90,000 clones listed, around 88% were seen once. This receptor was taken from a man between 60 and 75 years old with acute or convalescent COVID-19. The gene calls are TRBV7-2 and TRBJ1-2, with TRBD1 matching 7 bases. Sequencing was performed on peripheral blood. This CDR3 is CASSLGHRGINYGYTF. CDR3 DNA sequence: TGTGCCAGCAGCTTAGGCCACAGGGGAATTAACTATGGCTACACCTTC.